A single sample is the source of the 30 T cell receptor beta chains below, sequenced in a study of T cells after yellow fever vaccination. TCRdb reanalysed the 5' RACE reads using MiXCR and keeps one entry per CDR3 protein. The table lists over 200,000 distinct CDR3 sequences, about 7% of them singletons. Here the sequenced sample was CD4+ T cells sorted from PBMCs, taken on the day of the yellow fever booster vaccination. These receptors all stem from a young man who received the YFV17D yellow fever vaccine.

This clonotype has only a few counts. The CDR3 DNA sequence: TGTGCCATCAGTGAGTCGAGAGGGGATCAGCCCCAGCATTTT. As protein: CAISESRGDQPQHF. V and J are TRBV10-3 and TRBJ1-5; D possibly corresponds to TRBD1 (5 bases). The CDR3 extends over 14 amino acids. V lost 0 bases, J lost 5 bases, and 8 bases lay in between. Germline CDR1 and CDR2: ENHRY and SYGVKD.

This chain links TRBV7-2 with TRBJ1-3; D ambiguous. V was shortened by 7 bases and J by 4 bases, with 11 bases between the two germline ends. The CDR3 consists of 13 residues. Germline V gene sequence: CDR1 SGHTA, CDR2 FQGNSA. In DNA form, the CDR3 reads TGTGCCAGCACCTTCGAGGTGGGAAACACCATATATTTT. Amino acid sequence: CASTFEVGNTIYF.

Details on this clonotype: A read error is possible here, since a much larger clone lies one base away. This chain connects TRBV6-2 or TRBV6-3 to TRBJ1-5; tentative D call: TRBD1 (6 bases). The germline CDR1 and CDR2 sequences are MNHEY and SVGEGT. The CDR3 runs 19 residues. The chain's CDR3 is CASSYSRLEGGYGKQPQHF. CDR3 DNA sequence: TGTGCCAGCAGTTACTCGAGGTTGGAAGGGGGGTATGGCAAACAGCCCCAGCATTTT.

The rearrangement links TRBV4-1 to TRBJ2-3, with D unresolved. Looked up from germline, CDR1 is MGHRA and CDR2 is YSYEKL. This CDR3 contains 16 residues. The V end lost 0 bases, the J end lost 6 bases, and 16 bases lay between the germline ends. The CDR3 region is CASSQDNMGFTDTQYF. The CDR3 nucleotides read TGCGCCAGCAGCCAAGATAATATGGGTTTCACGGATACGCAGTATTTT.

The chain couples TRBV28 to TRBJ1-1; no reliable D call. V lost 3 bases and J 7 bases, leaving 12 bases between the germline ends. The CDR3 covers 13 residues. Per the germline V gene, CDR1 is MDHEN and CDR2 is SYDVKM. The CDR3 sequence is CASSFSLQVEAFF. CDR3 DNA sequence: TGTGCCAGCAGTTTTTCTCTTCAGGTTGAAGCTTTCTTT. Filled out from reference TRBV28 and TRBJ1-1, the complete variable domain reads DVKVTQSSRYLVKRTGEKVFLECVQDMDHENMFWYRQDPGLGLRLIYFSYDVKMKEKGDIPEGYSVSREKKERFSLILESASTNQTSMYLCASSFSLQVEAFFGQGTRLTVV.

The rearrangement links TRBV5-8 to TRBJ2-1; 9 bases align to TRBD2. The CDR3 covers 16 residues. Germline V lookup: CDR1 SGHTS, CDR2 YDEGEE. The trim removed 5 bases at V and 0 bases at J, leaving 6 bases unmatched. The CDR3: CASSNSGRTSYNEQFF. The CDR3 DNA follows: TGTGCCAGCAGTAACAGCGGGAGGACCTCCTACAATGAGCAGTTCTTC.

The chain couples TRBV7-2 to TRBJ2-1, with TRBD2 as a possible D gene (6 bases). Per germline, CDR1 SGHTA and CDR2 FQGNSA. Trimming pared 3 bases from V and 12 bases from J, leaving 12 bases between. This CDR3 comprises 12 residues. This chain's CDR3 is CASSFSSVGQFF. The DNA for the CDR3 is TGTGCCAGCAGCTTTTCTAGCGTGGGGCAGTTCTTC.

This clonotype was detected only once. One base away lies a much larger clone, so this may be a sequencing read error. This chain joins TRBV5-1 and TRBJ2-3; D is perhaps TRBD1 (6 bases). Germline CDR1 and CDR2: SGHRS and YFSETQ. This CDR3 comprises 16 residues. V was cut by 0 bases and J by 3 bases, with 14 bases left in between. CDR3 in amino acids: CASSLAAQGCTDTQYF. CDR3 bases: TGCGCCAGCAGCTTGGCTGCTCAGGGGTGTACAGATACGCAGTATTTT.

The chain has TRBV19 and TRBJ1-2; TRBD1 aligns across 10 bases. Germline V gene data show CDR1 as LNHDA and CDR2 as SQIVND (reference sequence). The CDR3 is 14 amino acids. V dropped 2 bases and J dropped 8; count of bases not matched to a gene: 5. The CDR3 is CASSIRQGARGYTF. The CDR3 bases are TGTGCCAGTAGTATAAGACAGGGGGCTCGCGGCTACACCTTC.

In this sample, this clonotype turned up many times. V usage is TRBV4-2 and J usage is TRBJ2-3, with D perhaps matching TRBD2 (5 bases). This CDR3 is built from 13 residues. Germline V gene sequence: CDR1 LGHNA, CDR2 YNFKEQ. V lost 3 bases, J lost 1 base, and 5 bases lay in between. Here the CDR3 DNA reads TGTGCCAGCAGCCACGGGGGCACAGATACGCAGTATTTT. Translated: CASSHGGTDTQYF.

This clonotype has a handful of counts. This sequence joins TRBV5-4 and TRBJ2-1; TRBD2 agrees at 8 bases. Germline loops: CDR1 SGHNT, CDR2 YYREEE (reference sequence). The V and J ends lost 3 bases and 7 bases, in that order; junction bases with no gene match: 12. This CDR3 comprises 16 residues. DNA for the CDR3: TGTGCCAGCAGCTGGGGTAGGAGCGGGAGCTTAAATGAGCAGTTCTTC. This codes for CASSWGRSGSLNEQFF.

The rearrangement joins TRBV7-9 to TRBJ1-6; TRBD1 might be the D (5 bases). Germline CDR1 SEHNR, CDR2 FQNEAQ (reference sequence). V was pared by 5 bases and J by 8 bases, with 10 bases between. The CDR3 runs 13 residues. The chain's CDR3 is CASSPDSYSPLHF. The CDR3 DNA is TGTGCCAGCAGCCCAGACAGTTATTCACCCCTCCACTTT. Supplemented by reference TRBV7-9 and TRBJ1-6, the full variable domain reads DTGVSQNPRHKITKRGQNVTFRCDPISEHNRLYWYRQTLGQGPEFLTYFQNEAQLEKSRLLSDRFSAERPKGSFSTLEIQRTEQGDSAMYLCASSPDSYSPLHFGNGTRLTVT.

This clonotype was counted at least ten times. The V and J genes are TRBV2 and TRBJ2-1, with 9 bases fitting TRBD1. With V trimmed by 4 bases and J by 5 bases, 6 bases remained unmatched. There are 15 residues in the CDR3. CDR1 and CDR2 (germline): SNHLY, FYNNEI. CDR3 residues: CASSADRGGHNEQFF. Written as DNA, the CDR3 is TGTGCCAGCAGTGCTGACAGGGGGGGGCACAATGAGCAGTTCTTC.

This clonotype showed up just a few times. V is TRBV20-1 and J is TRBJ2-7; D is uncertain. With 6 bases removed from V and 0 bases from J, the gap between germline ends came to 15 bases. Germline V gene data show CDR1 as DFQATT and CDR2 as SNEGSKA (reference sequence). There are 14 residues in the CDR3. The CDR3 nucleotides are TGCAGTGCCCCCCCTGCGGTTCACTCCTACGAGCAGTACTTC. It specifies CSAPPAVHSYEQYF.

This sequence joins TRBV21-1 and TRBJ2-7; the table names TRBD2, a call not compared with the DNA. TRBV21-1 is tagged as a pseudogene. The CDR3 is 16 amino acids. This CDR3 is CASSKHLTSGRDEQYF. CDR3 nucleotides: TGTGCCAGCAGCAAACACCTTACTAGCGGGAGGGACGAGCAGTACTTC.

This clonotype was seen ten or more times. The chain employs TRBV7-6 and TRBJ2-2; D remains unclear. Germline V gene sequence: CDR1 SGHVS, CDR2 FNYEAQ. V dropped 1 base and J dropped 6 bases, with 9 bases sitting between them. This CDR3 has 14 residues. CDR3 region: CASSLVLGSGELFF. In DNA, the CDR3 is TGTGCCAGCAGCTTAGTCTTGGGTTCCGGGGAGCTGTTTTTT.

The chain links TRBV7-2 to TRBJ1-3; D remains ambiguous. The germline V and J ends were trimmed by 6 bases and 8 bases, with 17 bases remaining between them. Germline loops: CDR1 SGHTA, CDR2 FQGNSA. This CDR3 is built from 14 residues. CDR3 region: CASRIAGGPDTIYF. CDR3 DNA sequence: TGTGCCAGCAGAATAGCAGGAGGTCCCGACACCATATATTTT.

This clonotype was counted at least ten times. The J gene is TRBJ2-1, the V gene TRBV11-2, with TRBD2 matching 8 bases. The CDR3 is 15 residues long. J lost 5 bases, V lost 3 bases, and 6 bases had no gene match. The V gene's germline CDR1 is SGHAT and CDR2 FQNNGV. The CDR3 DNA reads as TGTGCCAGCAGCTTGGCTAGCGGGTTCAACAATGAGCAGTTCTTC. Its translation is CASSLASGFNNEQFF.

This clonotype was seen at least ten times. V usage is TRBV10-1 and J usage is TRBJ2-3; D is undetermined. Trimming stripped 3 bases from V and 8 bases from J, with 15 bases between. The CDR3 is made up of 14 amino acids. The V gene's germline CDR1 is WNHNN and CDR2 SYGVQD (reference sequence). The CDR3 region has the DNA TGCGCCAGCAGTGACGTGGATCCCCTTGGTACGCAGTATTTT. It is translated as CASSDVDPLGTQYF.

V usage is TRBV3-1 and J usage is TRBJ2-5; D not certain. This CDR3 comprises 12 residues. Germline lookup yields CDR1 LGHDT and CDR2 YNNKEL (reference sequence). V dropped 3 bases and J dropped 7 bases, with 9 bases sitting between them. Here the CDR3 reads CASSQQPGTQYF. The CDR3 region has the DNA TGTGCCAGCAGCCAGCAGCCGGGGACCCAGTACTTC.

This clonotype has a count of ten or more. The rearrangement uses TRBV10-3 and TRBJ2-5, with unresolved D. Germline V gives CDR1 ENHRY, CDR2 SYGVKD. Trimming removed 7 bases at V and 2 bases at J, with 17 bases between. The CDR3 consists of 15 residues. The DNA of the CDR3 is TGTGCCATCAATAGTGTTTTGACACCTCAAGAGACCCAGTACTTC. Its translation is CAINSVLTPQETQYF.

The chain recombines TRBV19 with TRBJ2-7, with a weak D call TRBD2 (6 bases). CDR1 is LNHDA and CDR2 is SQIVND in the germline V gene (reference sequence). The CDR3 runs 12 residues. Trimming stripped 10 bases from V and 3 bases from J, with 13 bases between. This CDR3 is CATGRGIYEQYF. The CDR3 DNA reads TGTGCCACGGGCCGGGGGATCTACGAGCAGTACTTC. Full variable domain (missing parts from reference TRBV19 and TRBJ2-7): DGGITQSPKYLFRKEGQNVTLSCEQNLNHDAMYWYRQDPGQGLRLIYYSQIVNDFQKGDIAEGYSVSREKKESFPLTVTSAQKNPTAFYLCATGRGIYEQYFGPGTRLTVT.

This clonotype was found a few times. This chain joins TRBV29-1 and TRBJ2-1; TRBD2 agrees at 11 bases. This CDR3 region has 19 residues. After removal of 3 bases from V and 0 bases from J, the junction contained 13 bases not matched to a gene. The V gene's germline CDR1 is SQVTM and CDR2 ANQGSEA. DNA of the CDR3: TGCAGCGTTGATACGGTGGGGACTAGCGGTACTAGCTCCTACAATGAGCAGTTCTTC. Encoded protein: CSVDTVGTSGTSSYNEQFF.

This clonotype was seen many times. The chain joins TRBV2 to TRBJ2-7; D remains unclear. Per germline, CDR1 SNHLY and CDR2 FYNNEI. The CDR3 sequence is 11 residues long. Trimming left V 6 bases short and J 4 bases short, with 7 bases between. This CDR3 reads CASSPKYEQYF. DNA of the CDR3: TGTGCCAGCAGCCCGAAATACGAGCAGTACTTC.

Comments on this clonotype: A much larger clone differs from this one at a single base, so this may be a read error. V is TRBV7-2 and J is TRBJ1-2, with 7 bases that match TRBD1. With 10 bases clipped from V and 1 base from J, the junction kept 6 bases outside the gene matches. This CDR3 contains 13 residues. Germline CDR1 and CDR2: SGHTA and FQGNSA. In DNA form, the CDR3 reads TGTGCCAAGACAGGGAGCAATAACTATGGCTACACCTTC. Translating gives CAKTGSNNYGYTF.

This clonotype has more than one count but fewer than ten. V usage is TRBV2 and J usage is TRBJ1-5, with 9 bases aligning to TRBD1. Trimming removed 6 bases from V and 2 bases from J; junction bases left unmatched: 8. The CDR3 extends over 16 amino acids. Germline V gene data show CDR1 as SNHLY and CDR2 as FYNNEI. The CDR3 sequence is CASRYTGGWGNQPQHF. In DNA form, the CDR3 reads TGTGCCAGCAGGTACACAGGGGGCTGGGGCAATCAGCCCCAGCATTTT.

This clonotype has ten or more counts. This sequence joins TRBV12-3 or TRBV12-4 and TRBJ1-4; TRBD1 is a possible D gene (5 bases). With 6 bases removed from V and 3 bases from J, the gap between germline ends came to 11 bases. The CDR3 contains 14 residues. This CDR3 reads CASRFREANEKLFF. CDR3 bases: TGTGCCAGCAGGTTCAGGGAGGCTAATGAAAAACTGTTTTTT.

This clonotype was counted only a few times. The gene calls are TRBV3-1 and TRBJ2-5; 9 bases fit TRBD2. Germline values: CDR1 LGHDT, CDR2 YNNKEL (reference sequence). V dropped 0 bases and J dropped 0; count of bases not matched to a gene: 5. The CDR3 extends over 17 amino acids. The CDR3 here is CASSQDRAGGYQETQYF. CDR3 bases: TGTGCCAGCAGCCAAGATAGGGCGGGAGGGTACCAAGAGACCCAGTACTTC.

The CDR3 region is CASSFGSGRTDTQYF. The DNA for the CDR3 is TGCGCCAGCAGCTTTGGGAGCGGCCGCACAGATACGCAGTATTTT. The chain has TRBV5-1 and TRBJ2-3, with D maybe TRBD2 (5 bases). Germline V gives CDR1 SGHRS, CDR2 YFSETQ. V was cut by 2 bases and J by 1 base, with 11 bases left in between. CDR3 length equals 15 residues.

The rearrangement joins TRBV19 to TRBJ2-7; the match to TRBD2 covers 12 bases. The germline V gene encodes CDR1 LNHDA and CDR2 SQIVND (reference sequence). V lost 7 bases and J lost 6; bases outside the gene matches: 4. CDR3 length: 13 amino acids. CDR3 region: CASKTSGGFEQYF. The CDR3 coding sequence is TGTGCCAGTAAGACTAGCGGGGGATTCGAGCAGTACTTC.